This T cell receptor beta chain was documented in a study of OX40 agonist ivuxolimab in advanced cancers. About the research overall: Age averaged around 58 years (range roughly 23 to 79), and more than 80% were male.

Libraries were prepared by immunoSEQ multiplex PCR; TCRdb keeps only in-frame clonotypes and omits some of them. In the table there are approximately 23,000 clones, approximately 84% of which are singletons. This clone was observed once. Germline and junction disagree at one end, which may indicate a read error. Germline V lookup: CDR1 LNHDA, CDR2 SQIVND (reference sequence). The CDR3 totals 15 residues. The starting material was CD4+ or CD8+ T cells sorted from blood, obtained in a trial of the OX40 agonist ivuxolimab. This chain links TRBV19 with TRBJ2-7; D may match TRBD1 or TRBD2 (6 bases each). The source is an adult with an advanced solid tumor such as melanoma, head and neck, liver or kidney cancer. CDR3 sequence reads: CATSTGAVGSYEQYF. The CDR3 DNA is TGTGCCACTAGTACGGGGGCGGTTGGGTCCTACGAGCAGTACTTC. The entire variable domain, with the rest obtained from reference TRBV19 and TRBJ2-7, is as follows: DGGITQSPKYLFRKEGQNVTLSCEQNLNHDAMYWYRQDPGQGLRLIYYSQIVNDFQKGDIAEGYSVSREKKESFPLTVTSAQKNPTAFYLCATSTGAVGSYEQYFGPGTRLTVT.